The rows below give T cell receptor beta chains drawn from one sample of a study of T cell responses to AZD1222 COVID-19 vaccine. The method was immunoSEQ multiplex PCR; TCRdb's version includes in-frame clones alone and lacks a portion of them. The data contain 150,000 to 200,000 clones, 80% to 90% of them singletons. This specimen was peripheral blood, taken on day 0 of AZD1222 vaccination. All receptors come from an adult in good health. Each CDR3 is given with its conserved first and last residue.

J gene,V gene,CDR3 protein
TRBJ1-5,TRBV2,CASTRQGGGNQPQHF
TRBJ1-2,TRBV28,CASSSNQLGVGYTF
TRBJ1-1,TRBV10-3,CAITGGYRTEAFF
TRBJ1-2,TRBV11-2,CASRSVQEGGGYTF
TRBJ2-2,TRBV5-4,CASSLSGASNTGELFF
TRBJ1-1,TRBV6-5,CASSRRGTEAFF
TRBJ2-1,TRBV9,CASSVAGTSLENEQFF
TRBJ1-1,TRBV6-1,CASSGRDDTEAFF
TRBJ1-1,TRBV27,CASSLGLRGTEAFF
TRBJ2-7,TRBV29-1,CSVEDRTASRATYEQYF
TRBJ1-1,TRBV18,CASSPSGQGTEAFF
TRBJ1-4,TRBV6-4,CASRRLADRNEKLFF
TRBJ2-2,TRBV14,CASSRRNTGELFF
TRBJ1-1,TRBV6-5,CASDRGWNTEAFF
TRBJ1-2,TRBV7-8,CASSLAGSNYGYTF
TRBJ1-2,TRBV19,CASSSRGYGYTF
TRBJ1-2,TRBV30,CAWSSNGNRRLYGYTF
TRBJ2-2,TRBV6-2/TRBV6-3,CASSSPTSGGALTGELFF